Below, 11 T cell receptor beta chains from the same sample are listed, as sequenced in a study of T cells in tumors after PD-1 blockade (dated by TCRdb to between 2018 and 2020). Read against the paper, the sample's time point label means: after anti-PD-1 therapy. The library was prepared using the immunoSEQ multiplex PCR assay. In TCRdb, the immuneACCESS table is reduced to in-frame sequences with V and J assigned. These tables do not hold every clone; where another copy was compared, an unresolved V gene accounts for under half, and the others remain unexplained. For this sample the table gives over 60,000 clones, of which around 67% were detected only once. Clones ranked in the top ten supply approximately 4.5% of the sample. Sequenced material: PBMCs, taken after anti-PD-1 treatment. The receptors were gathered from a human donor with basal cell carcinoma.

V is TRBV5-1 and J is TRBJ2-3; TRBD1 aligns across 8 bases. Germline CDR1 SGHRS, CDR2 YFSETQ. The CDR3 totals 16 residues. The junction had 9 bases not matched to a gene; V was cut back by 4 bases and J by 2 bases. The chain's CDR3 is CASSTGQGTATDTQYF. Here the CDR3 DNA reads TGCGCCAGCAGCACCGGACAGGGTACCGCCACAGATACGCAGTATTTT. Drawing the rest from reference TRBV5-1 and TRBJ2-3, the complete variable domain is KAGVTQTPRYLIKTRGQQVTLSCSPISGHRSVSWYQQTPGQGLQFLFEYFSETQRNKGNFPGRFSGRQFSNSRSEMNVSTLELGDSALYLCASSTGQGTATDTQYFGPGTRLTVL.

The chain carries TRBV5-4 and TRBJ1-2; 9 positions match TRBD1. Germline V lookup: CDR1 SGHNT, CDR2 YYREEE (reference sequence). V lost 3 bases, J lost 4 bases, and 7 bases stayed unmatched. The CDR3 covers 15 residues. The DNA of the CDR3 is TGTGCCAGCAGCTCCCCGGGACAGGGTTTCTATGGCTACACCTTC. Its translation is CASSSPGQGFYGYTF.

The CDR3 DNA sequence: TGTGCCAGCAGCCATTATAGTAACTATGGCTACACCTTC. Its protein product is CASSHYSNYGYTF. The gene calls are TRBV3-1 (or the pseudogene TRBV3-2) and TRBJ1-2; D gene ambiguous. V was pared by 3 bases and J by 1 base, with 6 bases between. Per the germline V gene, CDR1 is LGHDT and CDR2 is YNNKEL (reference sequence). This CDR3 region has 13 residues.

V usage is TRBV29-1 and J usage is TRBJ1-1, with TRBD1 as a possible D gene (6 bases). The V and J ends lost 5 bases and 3 bases respectively, with 16 bases between them. CDR1 SQVTM and CDR2 ANQGSEA come from the germline V gene. There are 14 residues in the CDR3. CDR3 in amino acids: CSVRLGGTDTEAFF. The CDR3 DNA reads as TGCAGCGTTCGTTTAGGGGGGACGGACACTGAAGCTTTCTTT. Using reference TRBV29-1 and TRBJ1-1 for the parts outside the CDR3, the full variable domain is SAVISQKPSRDICQRGTSLTIQCQVDSQVTMMFWYRQQPGQSLTLIATANQGSEATYESGFVIDKFPISRPNLTFSTLTVSNMSPEDSSIYLCSVRLGGTDTEAFFGQGTRLTVV.

This clone was found a few times. V is TRBV30 and J is TRBJ1-1, with D possibly TRBD1 on 6 matching bases. The CDR3 totals 12 residues. The germline V gene has CDR1 GTSNPN and CDR2 SVGIG (reference sequence). The V gene lost 4 bases and the J gene lost 4 bases, with 10 bases spanning the gap. CDR3 nucleotides: TGTGCCTGGACCCAGGGGACCACTGAAGCTTTCTTT. It specifies CAWTQGTTEAFF.

The chain recombines TRBV3-1 (or the pseudogene TRBV3-2) with TRBJ1-5; unclear D gene. Germline assignment: CDR1 LGHDT and CDR2 YNNKEL (reference sequence). Trimming removed 0 bases at V and 4 bases at J, with 7 bases between. The CDR3 is 14 residues long. Here the CDR3 DNA reads TGTGCCAGCAGCCAAGAGGCACAGAATCAGCCCCAGCATTTT. This translates into CASSQEAQNQPQHF.

The V gene is TRBV5-1, the J gene TRBJ1-2; 9 bases fit TRBD1. CDR1 is SGHRS and CDR2 is YFSETQ in the germline V gene. V was clipped by 3 bases and J by 5 bases; unmatched bases: 8. This CDR3 comprises 15 residues. The CDR3 spells CASSSGGTGPYGYTF. In DNA, the CDR3 is TGCGCCAGCAGCTCTGGGGGGACAGGGCCATATGGCTACACCTTC.

V and J are TRBV19 and TRBJ2-4; D not resolved. The V gene's germline CDR1 is LNHDA and CDR2 SQIVND (reference sequence). This CDR3 has 18 residues. V was trimmed by 0 bases and J by 0 bases, leaving 15 bases between them. The CDR3 DNA is TGTGCCAGTAGTATAGAGGGTCCTGCAGGAATAGCCAAAAACATTCAGTACTTC. It yields the protein CASSIEGPAGIAKNIQYF.

The chain couples TRBV7-2 to TRBJ1-5; 8 bases agree with TRBD1. Germline loops: CDR1 SGHTA, CDR2 FQGNSA. This CDR3 has 14 residues. The V segment lost 4 bases and the J segment 2 bases; nucleotides outside the gene matches: 1. This CDR3 reads CASSSQGGNQPQHF. The CDR3, as DNA: TGTGCCAGCAGCTCACAGGGGGGCAATCAGCCCCAGCATTTT.

CDR3 DNA sequence: TGTGCCAGCAGTTTACAGGGTGGTTACTACGAGCAGTACTTC. The encoded protein is CASSLQGGYYEQYF. The chain links TRBV6-5 to TRBJ2-7; a possible D gene is TRBD1 (6 bases). Trimming left V 4 bases short and J 3 bases short, with 13 bases between. The CDR3 contains 14 residues. CDR1 MNHEY and CDR2 SVGAGI come from the germline V gene.

V is TRBV7-2 and J is TRBJ1-6, with unresolved D. V was pared by 3 bases and J by 9 bases, with 15 bases between. CDR1 SGHTA and CDR2 FQGNSA come from the germline V gene. The CDR3 length is 15 residues. The CDR3 reads CASSLGRGIGSPLHF. In DNA, the CDR3 is TGTGCCAGCAGCTTGGGGAGAGGGATCGGTTCACCCCTCCACTTT.